This paragraph reports one T cell receptor beta chain. The antigen is not known. V lost 2 bases and J lost 5, with 18 bases in between. CDR3 length: 16 residues. The germline CDR1 and CDR2 sequences are SGHKS and YYEKEE (reference sequence). Sorting of unstimulated PBMCs yielded separate CD3+CD4+ and CD3+CD8+ fractions. The data are from a study of T cell clones after liver transplantation. As for the study in general: Liver transplant recipients had immunosuppression withdrawal attempted within 2 years. Post-transplant blood was tracked for graft-donor-reactive T cell clones identified in a pre-transplant mixed lymphocyte reaction.

Study-wide findings and caveats: Donor-reactive sequences fell more than third party-reactive ones, suggesting partial deletion.

Assay used: immunoSEQ multiplex PCR; TCRdb lists only in-frame clones, some missing. Here the sample spans some 80,000 clones, under 90% being singletons. The clonotype originates from a human patient who received a liver transplant. These T cells may partly come from the graft donor. The material sequenced was CD4+ T cells from blood, taken less than 50 months after liver transplant. The V call is TRBV5-5, the J call TRBJ2-3; D ambiguous. CDR3 sequence reads: CASSFWAGYTRDTQYF. The CDR3 coding sequence is TGTGCCAGCAGCTTTTGGGCCGGTTACACACGAGATACGCAGTATTTT.